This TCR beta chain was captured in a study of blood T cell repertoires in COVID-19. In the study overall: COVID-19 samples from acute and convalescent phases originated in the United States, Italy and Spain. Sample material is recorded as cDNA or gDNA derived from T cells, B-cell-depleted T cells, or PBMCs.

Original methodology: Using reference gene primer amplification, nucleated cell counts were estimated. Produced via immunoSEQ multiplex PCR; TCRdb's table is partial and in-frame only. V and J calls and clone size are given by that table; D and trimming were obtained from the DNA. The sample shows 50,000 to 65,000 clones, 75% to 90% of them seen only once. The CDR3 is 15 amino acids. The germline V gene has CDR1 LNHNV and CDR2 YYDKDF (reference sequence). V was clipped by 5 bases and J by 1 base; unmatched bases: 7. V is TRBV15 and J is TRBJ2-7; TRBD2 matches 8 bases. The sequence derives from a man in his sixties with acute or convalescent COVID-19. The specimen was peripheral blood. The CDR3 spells CATSFTGGVSYEQYF. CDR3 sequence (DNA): TGTGCCACCAGCTTTACGGGAGGGGTATCCTACGAGCAGTACTTC.